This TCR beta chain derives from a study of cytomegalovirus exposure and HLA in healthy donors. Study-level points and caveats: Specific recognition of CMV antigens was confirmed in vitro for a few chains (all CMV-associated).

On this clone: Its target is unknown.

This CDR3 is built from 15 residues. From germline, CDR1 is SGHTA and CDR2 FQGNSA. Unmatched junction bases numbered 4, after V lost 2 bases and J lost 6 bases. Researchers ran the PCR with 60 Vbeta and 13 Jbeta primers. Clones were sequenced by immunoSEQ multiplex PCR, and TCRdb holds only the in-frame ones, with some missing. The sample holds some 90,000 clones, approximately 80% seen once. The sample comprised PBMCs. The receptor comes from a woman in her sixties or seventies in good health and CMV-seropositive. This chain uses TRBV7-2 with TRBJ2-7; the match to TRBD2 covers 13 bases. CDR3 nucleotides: TGTGCCAGCAGCTTACGGAGGACTAGCGGGGGCGAGCAGTACTTC. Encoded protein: CASSLRRTSGGEQYF. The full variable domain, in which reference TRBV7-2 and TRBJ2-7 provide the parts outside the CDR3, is GAGVSQSPSNKVTEKGKDVELRCDPISGHTALYWYRQSLGQGLEFLIYFQGNSAPDKSGLPSDRFSAERTGGSVSTLTIQRTQQEDSAVYLCASSLRRTSGGEQYFGPGTRLTVT.